This T cell receptor beta chain was found in a study of T cell repertoires in cytomegalovirus infection. Study background: Indications of both CMV infection and matching HLA type were provided by public TCR beta signatures.

In TCRdb, the reads were re-called with MiXCR into one record per CDR3 protein. The table shows over 25,000 distinct CDR3 sequences, with around 19% occurring only once. As regards this clonotype: The antigen is undetermined.

CDR1 is MNHEY, CDR2 SMNVEV, per germline (reference sequence). This CDR3 is 18 amino acids long. The V and J ends lost 4 bases and 3 bases, in that order; junction bases with no gene match: 11. The TCR comes from a human donor in good health (CMV status not recorded). Some clones in this sample may be carry-over from other donors' samples. Sample: CD8+ T cells from cultured PBMCs, taken from culture after CMV antigen stimulation. This chain links TRBV27 with TRBJ2-7, with 14 nucleotides matching TRBD2. In DNA, the CDR3 is TGTGCCAGCAGTTACAAGACTAGCGGGAGGGCTCGCGTCTACGAGCAGTACTTC. It translates to CASSYKTSGRARVYEQYF.